These T cell receptor beta chains were read from a single sample in a study of molecular identifiers for immune sequencing clone quantification. TCRdb fed the PCR reads into MiXCR, producing one record per CDR3 protein. The sample includes over 100,000 distinct CDR3 sequences, less than 35% of them seen just once. The sequenced material came from naive CD8+ T cells from blood, with Jurkat cell RNA spiked in. The origin of the receptors is a human donor in good health. Some libraries in this study had Jurkat cell RNA spiked in. CDR3s include the opening cysteine and the closing phenylalanine or tryptophan. Each record gives: V gene, J gene, clone size, D gene, CDR3 DNA, CDR3 protein. A D gene is named only where the DNA matches it firmly. The size of a clone is reported for some rows only, either as once, few or many, or as a class for expanded clones.

v_call: TRBV27
j_call: TRBJ2-5
clone_size: -
d_call: TRBD1
cdr3_nt: TGTGCCACCTCCGGGACAGGGCTGGGCCAAGAGACCCAGTACTTC
cdr3_aa: CATSGTGLGQETQYF

v_call: TRBV28
j_call: TRBJ1-1
clone_size: -
d_call: -
cdr3_nt: TGTGCCAGCAGTTTAACGTCAGCCATGAACACTGAAGCTTTCTTT
cdr3_aa: CASSLTSAMNTEAFF

v_call: TRBV27
j_call: TRBJ2-1
clone_size: -
d_call: -
cdr3_nt: TGTGCCAGCACCCTAGGGGGGTCCTACAATGAGCAGTTCTTC
cdr3_aa: CASTLGGSYNEQFF

v_call: TRBV11-2
j_call: TRBJ2-1
clone_size: -
d_call: -
cdr3_nt: TGTGCCAGCAGCTCTTTGGGGCCAGATGAGCGGTTCTTC
cdr3_aa: CASSSLGPDERFF

v_call: TRBV7-8
j_call: TRBJ2-3
clone_size: -
d_call: -
cdr3_nt: TGTGCCAGCAGCGGGTCTTCACCTAGCACAGATACGCAGTATTTT
cdr3_aa: CASSGSSPSTDTQYF

v_call: TRBV4-3
j_call: TRBJ2-7
clone_size: -
d_call: -
cdr3_nt: TGCGCCAGCAGCCAAGATCCCAGCGGCCCCTACGAGCAGTACTTC
cdr3_aa: CASSQDPSGPYEQYF

v_call: TRBV28
j_call: TRBJ1-5
clone_size: -
d_call: -
cdr3_nt: TGTGCCAGCAGTTCTCTTGATAGGACCGAACAGCCCCAGCATTTT
cdr3_aa: CASSSLDRTEQPQHF

v_call: TRBV27
j_call: TRBJ2-3
clone_size: -
d_call: TRBD2
cdr3_nt: TGTGCCAGCAGCCGCGGGAGGCGTACAGATACGCAGTATTTT
cdr3_aa: CASSRGRRTDTQYF

v_call: TRBV6-6
j_call: TRBJ1-4
clone_size: -
d_call: TRBD1
cdr3_nt: TGTGCCAGCAGTGTTGACAGGGGGGCAACTAATGAAAAACTGTTTTTT
cdr3_aa: CASSVDRGATNEKLFF

v_call: TRBV20-1
j_call: TRBJ2-3
clone_size: many
d_call: -
cdr3_nt: TGCAGTGCTAGAGACTGGGGGTTGGGGGATACGCAGTATTTT
cdr3_aa: CSARDWGLGDTQYF

v_call: TRBV6-5
j_call: TRBJ2-7
clone_size: many
d_call: -
cdr3_nt: TGTGCCAGCAGTTATGGGCCGGGAGAGTACGAGCAGTACTTC
cdr3_aa: CASSYGPGEYEQYF

v_call: TRBV10-1
j_call: TRBJ2-5
clone_size: few
d_call: -
cdr3_nt: TGCGCCAGCAGGGGCAAAGAAGAGACCCAGTACTTC
cdr3_aa: CASRGKEETQYF

v_call: TRBV29-1
j_call: TRBJ2-3
clone_size: many
d_call: -
cdr3_nt: TGCAGCGTAGAAGCGGGCCGCACAGATACGCAGTATTTT
cdr3_aa: CSVEAGRTDTQYF

v_call: TRBV20-1
j_call: TRBJ2-7
clone_size: few
d_call: TRBD2
cdr3_nt: TGCAGTGCTAGCGGGGGGATACTGATCCACTACGAGCAGTACTTC
cdr3_aa: CSASGGILIHYEQYF

v_call: TRBV15
j_call: TRBJ2-3
clone_size: few
d_call: TRBD2
cdr3_nt: TGTGCCACCAGCCGAGGAACTAGCGGCACAGATACGCAGTATTTT
cdr3_aa: CATSRGTSGTDTQYF

v_call: TRBV9
j_call: TRBJ2-7
clone_size: few
d_call: TRBD2
cdr3_nt: TGTGCCAGCAGCGTAGAGTCTAGCGGAATTTACGAGCAGTACTTC
cdr3_aa: CASSVESSGIYEQYF

v_call: TRBV20-1
j_call: TRBJ2-7
clone_size: few
d_call: TRBD2
cdr3_nt: TGCAGTGCTTCTAGCGGGAGTACGGGGTACGAGCAGTACTTC
cdr3_aa: CSASSGSTGYEQYF

v_call: TRBV27
j_call: TRBJ2-7
clone_size: -
d_call: -
cdr3_nt: TGTGCCAGCAGTCCGTACCTAGCGTCGAGCTCCTACGAGCAGTACTTC
cdr3_aa: CASSPYLASSSYEQYF

v_call: TRBV5-6
j_call: TRBJ1-1
clone_size: once
d_call: -
cdr3_nt: TGTGCCAGCAGCTCAACACGGGGGGGGGTTTTGAACACTGAAGCTTTCTTT
cdr3_aa: CASSSTRGGVLNTEAFF

v_call: TRBV12-3/TRBV12-4
j_call: TRBJ2-1
clone_size: few
d_call: -
cdr3_nt: TGTGCCAGCAGAGAGCCAAGCTCCTACAATGAGCAGTTCTTC
cdr3_aa: CASREPSSYNEQFF

v_call: TRBV9
j_call: TRBJ2-5
clone_size: -
d_call: -
cdr3_nt: TGTGCCAGCAGCGTAGATGGTGCGAAGAGGGAGACCCAGTACTTC
cdr3_aa: CASSVDGAKRETQYF

v_call: TRBV6-2/TRBV6-3
j_call: TRBJ2-1
clone_size: few
d_call: -
cdr3_nt: TGTGCCACCTCCCGGGACTTCTCCTACAATGAGCAGTTCTTC
cdr3_aa: CATSRDFSYNEQFF

v_call: TRBV28
j_call: TRBJ2-7
clone_size: once
d_call: TRBD2
cdr3_nt: TGTGCCAGCCGGGGGGACGGAGTCTACGAGCAGTACTTC
cdr3_aa: CASRGDGVYEQYF

v_call: TRBV28
j_call: TRBJ1-4
clone_size: -
d_call: -
cdr3_nt: TGTGCCAGCAGCTTACAGAGCCGCGAGGGAAAACTGTTTTTT
cdr3_aa: CASSLQSREGKLFF

v_call: TRBV5-4
j_call: TRBJ2-1
clone_size: -
d_call: TRBD2
cdr3_nt: TGTGCCAGCAGCTTCCCTAGCGGGAGCCACAATGAGCAGTTCTTC
cdr3_aa: CASSFPSGSHNEQFF

v_call: TRBV27
j_call: TRBJ2-7
clone_size: few
d_call: TRBD1
cdr3_nt: TGTGCCAGCAGTTTATCCGACAGGGTCGAGCAGTACTTC
cdr3_aa: CASSLSDRVEQYF

v_call: TRBV20-1
j_call: TRBJ1-4
clone_size: few
d_call: -
cdr3_nt: TGCAGTGCTAGTACAGGGACTAATGAAAAACTGTTTTTT
cdr3_aa: CSASTGTNEKLFF

v_call: TRBV5-6
j_call: TRBJ2-7
clone_size: -
d_call: TRBD1
cdr3_nt: TGTGCCAGCAGCTTCGGGACAGGGGACGAGCAGTACTTC
cdr3_aa: CASSFGTGDEQYF

v_call: TRBV4-1
j_call: TRBJ2-3
clone_size: -
d_call: -
cdr3_nt: TGCGCCAGCAGCCAAGATCCAGGGAGCACAGATACGCAGTATTTT
cdr3_aa: CASSQDPGSTDTQYF

v_call: TRBV25-1
j_call: TRBJ2-2
clone_size: -
d_call: -
cdr3_nt: TGTGCCAGCAGTGATGGGAAACAGGGTATGAGTCACACCGGGGAGCTGTTTTTT
cdr3_aa: CASSDGKQGMSHTGELFF

v_call: TRBV7-8
j_call: TRBJ2-3
clone_size: many
d_call: -
cdr3_nt: TGTGCCAGCAGCCCCGGGCCTTATACGCAGTATTTT
cdr3_aa: CASSPGPYTQYF

v_call: TRBV7-8
j_call: TRBJ2-2
clone_size: many
d_call: -
cdr3_nt: TGTGCCAGCAGCTTCTTAGCGGTGCACGGGGAGCTGTTTTTT
cdr3_aa: CASSFLAVHGELFF

v_call: TRBV20-1
j_call: TRBJ1-5
clone_size: -
d_call: TRBD1
cdr3_nt: TGCAGTGCTAGAGCTCTCGGGGACAGCAATCCGCCCCAGCATTTT
cdr3_aa: CSARALGDSNPPQHF

v_call: TRBV2
j_call: TRBJ2-5
clone_size: -
d_call: -
cdr3_nt: TGTGCCAGCAGCCGGACAGTTCAAGAGACCCAGTGCTTC
cdr3_aa: CASSRTVQETQCF

v_call: TRBV5-1
j_call: TRBJ2-7
clone_size: -
d_call: TRBD2
cdr3_nt: TGCGCCAGCAGCTTAGGGACTAGCGGCGCCTACGAGCAGTACTTC
cdr3_aa: CASSLGTSGAYEQYF

v_call: TRBV27
j_call: TRBJ1-1
clone_size: few
d_call: -
cdr3_nt: TGTGCCAGCAACTTCTTACAGCCGAACACTGAAGCTTTCTTT
cdr3_aa: CASNFLQPNTEAFF

v_call: TRBV7-9
j_call: TRBJ2-7
clone_size: few
d_call: -
cdr3_nt: TGTGCCAGCAGCTTAGGTGTGCACCCCGAGCAGTACTTC
cdr3_aa: CASSLGVHPEQYF

v_call: TRBV7-8
j_call: TRBJ2-3
clone_size: few
d_call: TRBD2
cdr3_nt: TGTGCCAGCAGCTTAGTAGCGGGGGGTTTAGATACGGAGTATTTT
cdr3_aa: CASSLVAGGLDTEYF

v_call: TRBV25-1
j_call: TRBJ2-5
clone_size: -
d_call: TRBD1
cdr3_nt: TGTGCCAGCAGTGCCAGGACAGGTCTGGAGGAGACCCAGTACTTC
cdr3_aa: CASSARTGLEETQYF

v_call: TRBV12-3/TRBV12-4
j_call: TRBJ2-7
clone_size: few
d_call: -
cdr3_nt: TGTGCCAGCAGTTTACGGCACGAACCCTACGAGCAGTACTTC
cdr3_aa: CASSLRHEPYEQYF

v_call: TRBV7-8
j_call: TRBJ1-4
clone_size: many
d_call: -
cdr3_nt: TGTGCCAGCAGCTTAAACACCAAGAATGAAAAACTGTTTTTT
cdr3_aa: CASSLNTKNEKLFF

v_call: TRBV5-6
j_call: TRBJ2-5
clone_size: -
d_call: TRBD1
cdr3_nt: TGTGCCAGCAGCTTAGGGACAGGGGATGAGCCCCAGTACTTC
cdr3_aa: CASSLGTGDEPQYF

v_call: TRBV4-3
j_call: TRBJ2-3
clone_size: -
d_call: -
cdr3_nt: TGCGCCAGCAGCCAAGATCTCCAGAGCACAGATACGCAGTATTTT
cdr3_aa: CASSQDLQSTDTQYF

v_call: TRBV25-1
j_call: TRBJ2-7
clone_size: -
d_call: -
cdr3_nt: TGTGCCAGCAGTACCCCTCTGGACAGCCCTGGCTACGAGCAGTACTTC
cdr3_aa: CASSTPLDSPGYEQYF

v_call: TRBV9
j_call: TRBJ2-3
clone_size: many
d_call: TRBD1
cdr3_nt: TGTGCCAGCAGCGGACCGGACAGGGGGCTGATTGATACGCAGTATTTT
cdr3_aa: CASSGPDRGLIDTQYF

v_call: TRBV28
j_call: TRBJ2-1
clone_size: -
d_call: TRBD2
cdr3_nt: TGTGCCAGCAGTTTCCCCAACCTAGCGGGAGTGTGGGGTGAGCAGTTCTTC
cdr3_aa: CASSFPNLAGVWGEQFF

v_call: TRBV23-1
j_call: TRBJ2-5
clone_size: many
d_call: -
cdr3_nt: TGCGCCAGCACCCTGGTTTTGGAGACCCAGTACTTC
cdr3_aa: CASTLVLETQYF

v_call: TRBV7-9
j_call: TRBJ2-2
clone_size: -
d_call: -
cdr3_nt: TGTGCCAGCAGCTTAGTCGTCGGGGAGCTGTTTTTT
cdr3_aa: CASSLVVGELFF

v_call: TRBV29-1
j_call: TRBJ2-7
clone_size: -
d_call: -
cdr3_nt: TGCAGCGTTATATTGGGACACACCTACGAGCAGTACTTC
cdr3_aa: CSVILGHTYEQYF

v_call: TRBV2
j_call: TRBJ1-6
clone_size: -
d_call: TRBD1
cdr3_nt: TGTGCCAGCAGTGATTTTCAGGGGGCGGATTCACCCCTCCACTTT
cdr3_aa: CASSDFQGADSPLHF

v_call: TRBV2
j_call: TRBJ2-3
clone_size: many
d_call: TRBD1
cdr3_nt: TGTGCCAGCTTTCCGGGGACAGAGATCACAGATACGCAGTATTTT
cdr3_aa: CASFPGTEITDTQYF

v_call: TRBV28
j_call: TRBJ1-4
clone_size: many
d_call: -
cdr3_nt: TGTGCCAGCAGACCCCAGGGAGATAAGGAAAAACTGTTTTTT
cdr3_aa: CASRPQGDKEKLFF

v_call: TRBV11-2
j_call: TRBJ1-6
clone_size: -
d_call: -
cdr3_nt: TGTGCCAGCAGCTCGAATTCACCCCTCCACTTT
cdr3_aa: CASSSNSPLHF